These 22 T cell receptor beta chains were sequenced from one sample in a study of blood T cell repertoires in COVID-19. The repertoire was sequenced with immunoSEQ multiplex PCR; TCRdb's copy has only in-frame clones and lacks some. The sample includes tens of thousands of clones, approximately 79% seen only once; the top ten take roughly 12%. The sample comprised peripheral blood. These receptors were obtained from a man aged 70 or older with acute or convalescent COVID-19.

A single count supports this clone. This chain joins TRBV7-2 and TRBJ2-3, with 9 bases lining up with TRBD2. With 5 bases clipped from V and 8 bases from J, the junction kept 5 bases outside the gene matches. The V gene's germline CDR1 is SGHTA and CDR2 FQGNSA. The CDR3 runs to 13 residues. The CDR3 reads CASSPQAGGTQYF. Written as DNA, the CDR3 is TGTGCCAGCAGCCCGCAAGCGGGGGGTACGCAGTATTTT.

The gene calls are TRBV5-1 and TRBJ1-6; 12 bases line up with TRBD1. Germline CDR1 SGHRS, CDR2 YFSETQ. Trimming removed 4 bases from V and 7 bases from J; junction bases left unmatched: 6. The CDR3 extends over 16 amino acids. CDR3 coding DNA: TGCGCCAGCAGCCTGGGGACAGGGGGCATAAATTCACCCCTCCACTTT. This encodes CASSLGTGGINSPLHF.

In DNA, the CDR3 is TGTGCCAGCAGCCAGACAGGGGGGACCGGGGAGCTGTTTTTT. As protein: CASSQTGGTGELFF. V usage is TRBV5-6 and J usage is TRBJ2-2, with 9 positions matching TRBD1. After removal of 4 bases from V and 5 bases from J, the junction contained 3 bases not matched to a gene. Germline-derived CDR1 and CDR2 are SGHDT and YYEEEE. This CDR3 has 14 residues. Based on the CDR3 plus reference TRBV5-6 and TRBJ2-2, the full variable domain is DAGVTQSPTHLIKTRGQQVTLRCSPKSGHDTVSWYQQALGQGPQFIFQYYEEEERQRGNFPDRFSGHQFPNYSSELNVNALLLGDSALYLCASSQTGGTGELFFGEGSRLTVL.

This clone was detected only once. The V gene is TRBV6-5, the J gene TRBJ1-6; D gene unclear. Trimming removed 0 bases at V and 3 bases at J, with 9 bases between. Germline assignment: CDR1 MNHEY and CDR2 SVGAGI. This CDR3 spans 16 amino acids. The CDR3, as DNA: TGTGCCAGCAGTTACTCTCCAGTAAACTATAATTCACCCCTCCACTTT. Translation: CASSYSPVNYNSPLHF.

This clone was observed a few times. This chain connects TRBV9 to TRBJ2-1; D is possibly TRBD2 (5 bases). The CDR3 runs to 13 residues. CDR1 and CDR2 (germline): SGDLS, YYNGEE. V dropped 3 bases and J dropped 10 bases, with 14 bases sitting between them. CDR3 coding DNA: TGTGCCAGCAGCGGCCCCGGGATCGGGGAGCAGTTCTTC. Protein sequence: CASSGPGIGEQFF.

The rearrangement joins TRBV2 to TRBJ2-1, with TRBD1 matching 8 bases. There are 16 residues in the CDR3. Germline CDR1 reads SNHLY; CDR2 reads FYNNEI. J lost 5 bases, V lost 8 bases, and 14 bases had no gene match. The DNA for the CDR3 is TGTGCCAGCCACAGAGACCCAGGACAGGGAGACAATGAGCAGTTCTTC. Translation: CASHRDPGQGDNEQFF.

Concerning this clone: The junction departs from the called germline gene at one end, perhaps through a read error. The chain joins TRBV3-1 (or the pseudogene TRBV3-2) to TRBJ2-7, with 11 bases matching TRBD1. Germline V gene data show CDR1 as LGHDT and CDR2 as YNNKEL (reference sequence). The length of the CDR3 is 14 residues. The CDR3, as DNA: TGTGCCAGCAACCAAGGGACAGGGGGCTACGAGCAGTACTTC. Amino acids: CASNQGTGGYEQYF.

The chain recombines TRBV19 with TRBJ1-2, with D perhaps TRBD1 (6 bases). The length of the CDR3 is 14 residues. Between the trimmed V and J ends, which lost 5 bases and 4 bases, there was a span of 14 bases. The germline CDR1 and CDR2 sequences are LNHDA and SQIVND (reference sequence). CDR3 coding DNA: TGTGCCAGTAGTGGGCCAGGGGAAGTCTATGGCTACACCTTC. Protein sequence: CASSGPGEVYGYTF.

The rearrangement uses TRBV2 and TRBJ2-3, with 9 positions matching TRBD2. CDR1 and CDR2 from the germline V gene are SNHLY and FYNNEI. Unmatched junction bases numbered 9, after V lost 7 bases and J lost 4 bases. The CDR3 loop spans 15 amino acids. This CDR3 is CASISTSGSSDTQYF. The CDR3 coding sequence is TGTGCCAGCATCTCTACTAGCGGGTCTTCAGATACGCAGTATTTT.

The chain recombines TRBV30 with TRBJ1-4; D might be TRBD1 (5 bases). Germline V gives CDR1 GTSNPN, CDR2 SVGIG (reference sequence). This CDR3 has 13 residues. Trimming took 2 bases from V and 3 from J, leaving 7 bases between them. CDR3 sequence (DNA): TGTGCCTGGAGTAAGGGGCCTAATGAAAAACTGTTTTTT. The encoded protein is CAWSKGPNEKLFF.

This sequence joins TRBV6-2 or TRBV6-3 and TRBJ2-2, with D uncertain. The V gene lost 5 bases and the J gene lost 4 bases, with 5 bases spanning the gap. CDR3 length: 12 amino acids. Germline-derived CDR1 and CDR2 are MNHEY and SVGEGT. CDR3 residues: CASSPVTGELFF. The CDR3 DNA reads TGTGCCAGCAGTCCGGTCACCGGGGAGCTGTTTTTT.

The chain combines TRBV7-8 with TRBJ1-3, with D unclear. CDR1 and CDR2 from the germline V gene are SGHVS and FQNEAQ. The CDR3 has 14 amino acids. V was cut by 5 bases and J by 0 bases, with 8 bases left in between. The CDR3 region has the DNA TGTGCCAGCAGCCCCACAGCCTCTGGAAACACCATATATTTT. This gives the protein CASSPTASGNTIYF.

V and J are TRBV6-6 and TRBJ2-2, with a weak D call TRBD2 (6 bases). This CDR3 comprises 15 residues. The germline V gene has CDR1 MNHNY and CDR2 SVGAGI (reference sequence). With 1 base removed from V and 1 base from J, the gap between germline ends came to 7 bases. DNA for the CDR3: TGTGCCAGCAGTTACTTAGCGGAGAACACCGGGGAGCTGTTTTTT. Translation gives CASSYLAENTGELFF.

The rearrangement links TRBV5-4 to TRBJ1-2; D not resolved. The CDR3 extends over 12 amino acids. V lost 4 bases, J lost 3 bases, and 7 bases lay in between. Germline V CDR1 and CDR2: SGHNT, YYREEE (reference sequence). The CDR3 protein is CASSQDYYGYTF. For the CDR3, the DNA is TGTGCCAGCAGCCAAGACTACTATGGCTACACCTTC.

J is TRBJ2-7 and V is TRBV10-1; TRBD2 matches 13 bases. This CDR3 has 16 amino acids. V lost 6 bases, J lost 5 bases, and 10 bases stayed unmatched. Per germline, CDR1 WNHNN and CDR2 SYGVQD (reference sequence). Here the CDR3 reads CASSPSRTSGGDEQYF. The CDR3 DNA is TGCGCCAGCAGCCCATCTAGGACTAGCGGGGGCGACGAGCAGTACTTC.

V gene TRBV7-9 combines with J gene TRBJ1-2, with D maybe TRBD1 (6 bases). The CDR3 loop spans 12 amino acids. The germline V gene has CDR1 SEHNR and CDR2 FQNEAQ (reference sequence). The ends were cut back, 5 bases at V and 6 bases at J, with 10 bases in the middle. The CDR3 coding sequence is TGTGCCAGCAGCGTCGCAGGGGATGGCTACACCTTC. Translating gives CASSVAGDGYTF.

The chain employs TRBV6-5 and TRBJ1-1, with D unclear. The CDR3 runs 15 residues. V shed 7 bases and J shed 0 bases, with 15 bases lying between them. The germline V gene encodes CDR1 MNHEY and CDR2 SVGAGI. The CDR3 region has the DNA TGTGCCAGCACCCCTCGTTCTACGGTGAACACTGAAGCTTTCTTT. Its protein product is CASTPRSTVNTEAFF.

The chain combines TRBV2 with TRBJ1-4; 9 bases are shared with TRBD1. V trimming: 8 bases; J trimming: 8 bases; junction bases outside the gene matches: 3. CDR3 length equals 12 residues. Germline V CDR1 and CDR2: SNHLY, FYNNEI. The CDR3 protein is CASRDRDEKLFF. Written as DNA, the CDR3 is TGTGCCAGCCGGGACAGGGACGAAAAACTGTTTTTT.

The chain uses TRBV28 and TRBJ2-7; 7 bases agree with TRBD2. Trimming at V came to 4 bases and at J to 0 bases, leaving 6 bases not matched to a gene. This CDR3 spans 15 amino acids. CDR1 and CDR2 from the germline V gene are MDHEN and SYDVKM. The CDR3 bases are TGTGCCAGCAGTTCCATCGGGGGGAGCTCCTACGAGCAGTACTTC. Translating it yields CASSSIGGSSYEQYF.

The chain couples TRBV20-1 to TRBJ1-2; 9 bases align to TRBD1. CDR3 size: 13 residues. CDR1 and CDR2 from the germline V gene are DFQATT and SNEGSKA (reference sequence). The J segment lost 8 bases and the V segment lost 3 bases, leaving 7 bases of the junction unmatched. The DNA of the CDR3 is TGCAGTGCTAGTAGGGACAGGGTGAGCGGCTACACCTTC. It translates to CSASRDRVSGYTF.

The chain is built from TRBV19 and TRBJ1-1; 8 bases map to TRBD1. With 5 bases clipped from V and 5 bases from J, the junction kept 10 bases outside the gene matches. The germline gives CDR1 LNHDA, CDR2 SQIVND (reference sequence). This CDR3 region has 15 residues. The DNA for the CDR3 is TGTGCCAGTAGTCCCCCGAGACAGGGGAATACTGAAGCTTTCTTT. This encodes CASSPPRQGNTEAFF.

This clone has only one observation. J is TRBJ1-4 and V is TRBV5-6; D remains ambiguous. This CDR3 contains 14 residues. Germline loops: CDR1 SGHDT, CDR2 YYEEEE. The V gene lost 2 bases and the J gene lost 5 bases, with 10 bases spanning the gap. CDR3 nucleotides: TGTGCCAGCAGCTTCAAACAGACGAATGAAAAACTGTTTTTT. Protein sequence: CASSFKQTNEKLFF.